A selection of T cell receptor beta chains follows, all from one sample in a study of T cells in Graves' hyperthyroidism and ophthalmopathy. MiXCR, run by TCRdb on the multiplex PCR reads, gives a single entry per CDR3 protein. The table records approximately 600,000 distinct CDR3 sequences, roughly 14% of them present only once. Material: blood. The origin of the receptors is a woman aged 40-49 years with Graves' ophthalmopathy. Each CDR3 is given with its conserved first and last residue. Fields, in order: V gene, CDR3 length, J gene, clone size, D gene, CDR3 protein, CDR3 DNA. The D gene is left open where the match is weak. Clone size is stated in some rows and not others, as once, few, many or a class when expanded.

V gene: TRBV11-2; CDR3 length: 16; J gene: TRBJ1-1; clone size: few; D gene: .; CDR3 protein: CASSPPGLTMNTEAFF; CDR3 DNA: TGTGCCAGCAGCCCCCCGGGGCTTACCATGAACACTGAAGCTTTCTTT
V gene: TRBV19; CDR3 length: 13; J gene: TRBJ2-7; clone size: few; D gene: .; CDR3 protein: CASNILGSGEQYF; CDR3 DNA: TGTGCCAGTAATATACTGGGTTCGGGGGAGCAGTACTTC
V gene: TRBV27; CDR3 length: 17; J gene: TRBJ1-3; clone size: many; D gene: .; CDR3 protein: CASSPLPPGSSGNTIYF; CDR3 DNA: TGTGCCAGCAGTCCACTCCCCCCAGGGAGCTCTGGAAACACCATATATTTT
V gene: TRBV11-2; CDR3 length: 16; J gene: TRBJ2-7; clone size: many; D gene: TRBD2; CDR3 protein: CASSRGASGYSYEQYF; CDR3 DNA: TGTGCCAGCAGCCGCGGCGCTAGCGGGTACTCCTACGAGCAGTACTTC
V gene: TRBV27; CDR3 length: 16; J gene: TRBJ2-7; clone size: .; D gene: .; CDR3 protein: CASSLVPEEPAYEQYF; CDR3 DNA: TGTGCCAGCAGTTTGGTCCCGGAGGAGCCCGCCTACGAGCAGTACTTC
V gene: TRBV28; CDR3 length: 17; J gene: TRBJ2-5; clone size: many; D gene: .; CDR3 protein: CASSFISGRAAQETQYF; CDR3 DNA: TGTGCCAGCAGTTTCATCTCGGGACGGGCCGCACAAGAGACCCAGTACTTC
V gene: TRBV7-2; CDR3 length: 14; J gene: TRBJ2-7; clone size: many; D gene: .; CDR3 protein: CASSPRVTYYEQYF; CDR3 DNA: TGTGCCAGCAGCCCCAGGGTCACCTACTACGAGCAGTACTTC
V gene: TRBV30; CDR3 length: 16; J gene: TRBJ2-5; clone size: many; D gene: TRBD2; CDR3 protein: CAWSIPGLPLDETQYF; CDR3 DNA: TGTGCCTGGAGTATCCCGGGACTACCCTTGGATGAGACCCAGTACTTC
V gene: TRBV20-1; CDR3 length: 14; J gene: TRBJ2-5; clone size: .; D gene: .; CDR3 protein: CSARDGGPKETQYF; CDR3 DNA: TGCAGTGCTAGAGATGGGGGACCAAAAGAGACCCAGTACTTC
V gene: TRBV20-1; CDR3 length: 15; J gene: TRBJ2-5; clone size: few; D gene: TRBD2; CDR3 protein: CSAGDSGTSDETQYF; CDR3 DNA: TGCAGTGCTGGGGATTCCGGGACTAGCGATGAGACCCAGTACTTC
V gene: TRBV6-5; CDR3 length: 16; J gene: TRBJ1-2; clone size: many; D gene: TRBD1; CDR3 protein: CASSYSIHRGDYGYTF; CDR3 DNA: TGTGCCAGCAGTTACTCGATACACAGGGGGGACTATGGCTACACCTTC
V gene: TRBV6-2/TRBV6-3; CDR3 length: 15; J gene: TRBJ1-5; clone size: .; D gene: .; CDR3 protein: CASSYFGGRGQPQHF; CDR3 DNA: TGTGCCAGCAGTTACTTCGGGGGCCGTGGTCAGCCCCAGCATTTT
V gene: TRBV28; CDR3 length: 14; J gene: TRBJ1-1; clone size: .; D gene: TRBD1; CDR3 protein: CASRSGQGAAEAFF; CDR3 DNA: TGTGCCAGCCGGTCAGGACAGGGGGCAGCTGAAGCTTTCTTT
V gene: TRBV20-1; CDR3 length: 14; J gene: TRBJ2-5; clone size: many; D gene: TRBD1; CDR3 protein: CSARDRGQQETQYF; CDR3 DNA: TGCAGTGCTAGAGATAGGGGACAGCAAGAGACCCAGTACTTC
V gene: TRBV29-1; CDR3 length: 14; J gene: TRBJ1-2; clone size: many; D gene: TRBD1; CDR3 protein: CSVDFPDRVYGYTF; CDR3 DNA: TGCAGCGTTGATTTCCCTGACAGGGTCTATGGCTACACCTTC
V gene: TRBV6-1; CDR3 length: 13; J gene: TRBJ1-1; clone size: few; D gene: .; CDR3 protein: CASNPGVNTEAFF; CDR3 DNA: TGTGCCAGCAATCCTGGGGTGAACACTGAAGCTTTCTTT
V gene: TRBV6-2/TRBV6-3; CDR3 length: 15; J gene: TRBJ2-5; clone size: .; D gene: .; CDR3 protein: CASSYTQGYQETQYF; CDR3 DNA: TGTGCCAGCAGTTACACGCAGGGCTACCAAGAGACCCAGTACTTC
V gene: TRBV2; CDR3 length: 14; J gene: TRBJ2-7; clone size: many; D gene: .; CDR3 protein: CASSSSRDSYEQYF; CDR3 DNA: TGTGCCAGCAGTTCGAGCAGGGACTCCTACGAGCAGTACTTC